A single sample gave rise to the 3 T cell receptor beta chains below, sequenced in a study of T cell clonality in common variable immunodeficiency. Sequencing used immunoSEQ multiplex PCR; TCRdb keeps in-frame clones, though not all of them. The sample contains about 81,000 clones, none of them singletons. The sequenced sample was peripheral blood mononuclear cells. Every receptor here comes from a person aged 18 to 75 in good health.

This clone was seen many times. The CDR3 extends 3 residues past the end of the read, so its final part is completed from the germline J gene. The chain recombines TRBV18 with TRBJ2-7, with D perhaps TRBD1 (6 bases). Germline V lookup: CDR1 KGHSH, CDR2 LQKENI. Trimming shortened V by 3 bases and J by 3 bases, and 12 bases separated the two germline ends. The CDR3 consists of 14 residues. CDR3 DNA (partial): TGTGCCAGCTCACCTTCCCTGGACAGCTACGAG. This sequence encodes CASSPSLDSYE. The whole CDR3 protein reads CASSPSLDSYEQYF.

The sample holds many counts of this clone. From the germline J gene comes the end of the CDR3, since the read stops 3 residues before it. The V call is TRBV7-2, the J call TRBJ2-3; D unresolved. This CDR3 region has 14 residues. Germline assignment: CDR1 SGHTA and CDR2 FQGNSA. V dropped 5 bases and J dropped 6 bases, with 15 bases sitting between them. This chain's CDR3 is CASSPRSARDTQYF. Partial CDR3 DNA: TGTGCCAGCAGCCCGCGGTCTGCCCGGGATACG.

This clone was seen repeatedly, ten times or more. The read ends 3 residues shy of where the CDR3 ends; the end is completed using the germline J gene. V is TRBV10-3 and J is TRBJ2-2; the match to TRBD1 covers 8 bases. The V and J ends lost 4 bases and 6 bases, in that order; junction bases with no gene match: 13. The CDR3 sequence is 17 residues long. Germline V gene lookup returns CDR1 ENHRY and CDR2 SYGVKD. CDR3 protein: CAISGTDRGISPGELFF. The covered CDR3 bases are TGTGCCATCAGTGGGACTGACAGGGGAATTAGCCCCGGGGAG.